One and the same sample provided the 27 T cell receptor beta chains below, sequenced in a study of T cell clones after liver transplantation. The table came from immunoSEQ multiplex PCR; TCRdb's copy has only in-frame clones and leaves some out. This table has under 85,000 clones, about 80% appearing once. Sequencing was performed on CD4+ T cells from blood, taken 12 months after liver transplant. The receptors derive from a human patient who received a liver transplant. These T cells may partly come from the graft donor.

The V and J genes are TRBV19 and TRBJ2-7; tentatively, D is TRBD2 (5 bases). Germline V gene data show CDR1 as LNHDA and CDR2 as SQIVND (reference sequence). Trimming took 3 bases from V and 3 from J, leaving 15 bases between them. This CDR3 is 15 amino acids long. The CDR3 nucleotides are TGTGCCAGTAGTATTAGGCAATCGGGAATCTACGAGCAGTACTTC. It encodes CASSIRQSGIYEQYF.

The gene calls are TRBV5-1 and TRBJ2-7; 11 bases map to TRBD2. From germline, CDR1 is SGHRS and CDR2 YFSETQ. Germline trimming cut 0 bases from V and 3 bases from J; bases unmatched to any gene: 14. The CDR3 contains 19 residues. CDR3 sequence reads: CASSLALADRTSGRYEQYF. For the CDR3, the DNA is TGCGCCAGCAGCTTGGCCTTGGCAGACAGGACTAGCGGGCGCTACGAGCAGTACTTC.

The CDR3 DNA reads as TGTGCCAGCAGCCGACTAGCGGGAGACAGCTCCTACAATGAGCAGTTCTTC. This translates into CASSRLAGDSSYNEQFF. The chain recombines TRBV7-8 with TRBJ2-1; 12 nucleotides align to TRBD2. The germline V gene encodes CDR1 SGHVS and CDR2 FQNEAQ. V gave up 5 bases and J gave up 0 bases; unmatched junction bases: 5. The CDR3 consists of 17 residues.

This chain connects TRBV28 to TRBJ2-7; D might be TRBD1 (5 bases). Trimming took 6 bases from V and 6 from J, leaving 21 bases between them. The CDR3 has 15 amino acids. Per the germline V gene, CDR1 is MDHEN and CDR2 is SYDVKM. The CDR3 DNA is TGTGCCAGCAGGTTAAATATCCTCCAGGGTCTCGAGCAGTACTTC. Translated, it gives CASRLNILQGLEQYF.

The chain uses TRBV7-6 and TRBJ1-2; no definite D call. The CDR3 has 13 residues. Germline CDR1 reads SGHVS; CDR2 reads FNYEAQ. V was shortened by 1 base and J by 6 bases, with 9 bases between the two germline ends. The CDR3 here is CASSLGGRNGYTF. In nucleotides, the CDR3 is TGTGCCAGCAGCTTAGGAGGGAGGAATGGCTACACCTTC.

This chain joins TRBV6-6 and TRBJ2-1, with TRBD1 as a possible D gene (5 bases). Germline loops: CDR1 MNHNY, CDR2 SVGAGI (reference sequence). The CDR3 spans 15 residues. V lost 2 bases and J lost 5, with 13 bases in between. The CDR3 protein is CASSYGAGPNNEQFF. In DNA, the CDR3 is TGTGCCAGCAGTTACGGGGCAGGACCTAACAATGAGCAGTTCTTC.

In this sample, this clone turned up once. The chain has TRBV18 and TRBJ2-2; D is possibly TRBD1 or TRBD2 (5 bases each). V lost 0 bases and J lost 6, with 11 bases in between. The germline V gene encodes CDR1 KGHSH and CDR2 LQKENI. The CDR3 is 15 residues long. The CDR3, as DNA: TGTGCCAGCTCACCACCACTGTTGGGGGCCGGGGAGCTGTTTTTT. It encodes CASSPPLLGAGELFF.

DNA of the CDR3: TGTGCCAGCAGTGGTGCAGGTCCCTATGGCTACACCTTC. Residues: CASSGAGPYGYTF. The J gene is TRBJ1-2, the V gene TRBV28; D is unclear. Germline V gene sequence: CDR1 MDHEN, CDR2 SYDVKM. The CDR3 contains 13 residues. V shed 5 bases and J shed 4 bases, with 11 bases lying between them.

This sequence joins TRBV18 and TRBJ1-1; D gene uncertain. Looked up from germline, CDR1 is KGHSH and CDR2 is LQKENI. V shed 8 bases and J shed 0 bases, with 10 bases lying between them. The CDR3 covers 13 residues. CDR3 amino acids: CASGVGMNTEAFF. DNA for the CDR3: TGTGCCAGCGGTGTGGGTATGAACACTGAAGCTTTCTTT.

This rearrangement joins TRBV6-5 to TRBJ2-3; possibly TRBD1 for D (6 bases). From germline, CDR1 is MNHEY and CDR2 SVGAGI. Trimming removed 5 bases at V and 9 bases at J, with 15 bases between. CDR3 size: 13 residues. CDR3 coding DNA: TGTGCCAGCAGTCAAACAGGGAAGAGGACGCAGTATTTT. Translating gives CASSQTGKRTQYF.

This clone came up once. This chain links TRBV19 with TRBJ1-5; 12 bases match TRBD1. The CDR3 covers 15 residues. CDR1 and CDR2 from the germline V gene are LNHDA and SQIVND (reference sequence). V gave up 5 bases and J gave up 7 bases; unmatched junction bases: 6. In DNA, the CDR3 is TGTGCCAGTAGTTGGGGGACAGGGGGCGGCCAGCCCCAGCATTTT. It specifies CASSWGTGGGQPQHF.

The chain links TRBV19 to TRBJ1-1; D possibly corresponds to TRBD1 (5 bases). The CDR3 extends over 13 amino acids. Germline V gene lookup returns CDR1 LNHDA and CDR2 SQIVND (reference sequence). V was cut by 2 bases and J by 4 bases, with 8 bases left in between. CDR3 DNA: TGTGCCAGTAGTATAAATAGGGGCACTGAAGCTTTCTTT. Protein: CASSINRGTEAFF.

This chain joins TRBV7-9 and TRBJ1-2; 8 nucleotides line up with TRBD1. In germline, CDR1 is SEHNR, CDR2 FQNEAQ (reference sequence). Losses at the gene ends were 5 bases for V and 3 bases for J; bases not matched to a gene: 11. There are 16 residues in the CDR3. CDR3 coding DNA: TGTGCCAGCAGCCCTTGGACAGGGCTTGGCGACTATGGCTACACCTTC. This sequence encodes CASSPWTGLGDYGYTF.

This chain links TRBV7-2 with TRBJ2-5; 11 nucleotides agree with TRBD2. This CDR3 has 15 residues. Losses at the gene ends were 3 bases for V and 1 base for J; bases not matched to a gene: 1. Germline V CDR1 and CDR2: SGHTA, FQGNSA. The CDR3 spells CASSLGLAAQETQYF. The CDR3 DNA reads TGTGCCAGCAGCTTGGGACTAGCGGCCCAAGAGACCCAGTACTTC.

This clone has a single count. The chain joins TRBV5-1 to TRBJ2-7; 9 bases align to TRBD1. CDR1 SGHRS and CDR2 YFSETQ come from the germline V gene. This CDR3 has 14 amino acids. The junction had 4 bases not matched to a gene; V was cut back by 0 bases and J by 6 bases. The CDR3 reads CASSLGQGVREQYF. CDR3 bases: TGCGCCAGCAGCTTGGGACAGGGGGTACGCGAGCAGTACTTC.

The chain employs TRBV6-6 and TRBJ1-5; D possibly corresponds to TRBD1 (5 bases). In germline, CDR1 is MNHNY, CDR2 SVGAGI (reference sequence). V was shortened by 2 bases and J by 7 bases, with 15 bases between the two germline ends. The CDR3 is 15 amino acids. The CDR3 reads CASSYGDAARQPQHF. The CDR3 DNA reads TGTGCCAGCAGTTACGGGGACGCCGCCAGGCAGCCCCAGCATTTT.

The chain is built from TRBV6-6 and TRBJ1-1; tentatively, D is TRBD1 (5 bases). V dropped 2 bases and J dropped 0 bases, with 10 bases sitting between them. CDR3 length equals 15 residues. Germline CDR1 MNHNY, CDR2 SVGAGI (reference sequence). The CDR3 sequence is CASSYDSTMNTEAFF. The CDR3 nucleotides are TGTGCCAGCAGTTACGACAGTACAATGAACACTGAAGCTTTCTTT.

The CDR3 loop is CASSALGDRGNNEQFF. DNA for the CDR3: TGTGCCAGCAGTGCCCTCGGGGACAGGGGAAACAATGAGCAGTTCTTC. V gene TRBV27 combines with J gene TRBJ2-1, with 10 nucleotides matching TRBD1. This CDR3 is built from 16 residues. The V segment lost 5 bases and the J segment 5 bases; nucleotides outside the gene matches: 9. Per germline, CDR1 MNHEY and CDR2 SMNVEV (reference sequence).

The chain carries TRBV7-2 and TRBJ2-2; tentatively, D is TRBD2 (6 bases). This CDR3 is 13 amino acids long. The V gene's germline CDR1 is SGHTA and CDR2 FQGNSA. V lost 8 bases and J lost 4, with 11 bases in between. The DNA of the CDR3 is TGTGCCAGCCGGGAGTATATCACCGGGGAGCTGTTTTTT. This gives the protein CASREYITGELFF.

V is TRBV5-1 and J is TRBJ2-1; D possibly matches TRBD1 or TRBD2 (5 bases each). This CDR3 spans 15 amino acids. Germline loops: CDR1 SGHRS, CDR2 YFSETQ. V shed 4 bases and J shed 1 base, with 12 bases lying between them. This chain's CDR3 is CASSVVGDSYNEQFF. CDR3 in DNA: TGCGCCAGCAGCGTAGTGGGGGATTCCTACAATGAGCAGTTCTTC.

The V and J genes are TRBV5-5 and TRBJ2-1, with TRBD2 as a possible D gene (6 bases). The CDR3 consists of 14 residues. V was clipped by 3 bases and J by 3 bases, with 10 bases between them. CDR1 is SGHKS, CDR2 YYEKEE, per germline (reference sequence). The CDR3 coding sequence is TGTGCCAGCAGCTGGGACTTCTTCTACAATGAGCAGTTCTTC. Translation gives CASSWDFFYNEQFF.

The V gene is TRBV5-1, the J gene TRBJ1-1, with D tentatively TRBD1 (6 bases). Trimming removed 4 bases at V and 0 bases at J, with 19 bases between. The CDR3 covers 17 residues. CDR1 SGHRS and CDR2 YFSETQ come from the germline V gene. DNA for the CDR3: TGCGCCAGCAGCCCCTGGACAGCGATATCTCTGAACACTGAAGCTTTCTTT. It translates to CASSPWTAISLNTEAFF.

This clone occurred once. CDR3 loop: CASTRLTDTQYF. The DNA of the CDR3 is TGTGCCAGCACGCGACTCACAGATACGCAGTATTTT. V gene TRBV7-2 combines with J gene TRBJ2-3, with D unclear. Trimming left V 7 bases short and J 2 bases short, with 7 bases between. Germline V gives CDR1 SGHTA, CDR2 FQGNSA. The CDR3 runs to 12 residues.

DNA for the CDR3: TGTGCCAGCAGTTGGACTAGCGGGACGGATACGCAGTATTTT. Protein sequence: CASSWTSGTDTQYF. The chain employs TRBV2 and TRBJ2-3, with 12 bases fitting TRBD2. Per germline, CDR1 SNHLY and CDR2 FYNNEI. The ends lost 5 bases at V and 6 bases at J; junction bases unmatched: 3. The CDR3 has 14 amino acids.

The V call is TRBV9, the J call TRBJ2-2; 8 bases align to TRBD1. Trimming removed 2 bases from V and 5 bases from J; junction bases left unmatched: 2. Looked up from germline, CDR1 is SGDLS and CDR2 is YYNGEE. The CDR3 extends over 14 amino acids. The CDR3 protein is CASSVQGATGELFF. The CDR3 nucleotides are TGTGCCAGCAGCGTGCAGGGGGCGACCGGGGAGCTGTTTTTT. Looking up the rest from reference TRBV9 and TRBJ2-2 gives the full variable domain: DSGVTQTPKHLITATGQRVTLRCSPRSGDLSVYWYQQSLDQGLQFLIQYYNGEERAKGNILERFSAQQFPDLHSELNLSSLELGDSALYFCASSVQGATGELFFGEGSRLTVL.

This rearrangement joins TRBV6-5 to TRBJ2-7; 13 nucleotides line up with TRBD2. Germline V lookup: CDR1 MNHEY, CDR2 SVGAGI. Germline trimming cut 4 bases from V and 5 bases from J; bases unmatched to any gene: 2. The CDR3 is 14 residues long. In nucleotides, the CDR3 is TGTGCCAGCAGTTGGACTAGCGGGAGCAACGAGCAGTACTTC. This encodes CASSWTSGSNEQYF.

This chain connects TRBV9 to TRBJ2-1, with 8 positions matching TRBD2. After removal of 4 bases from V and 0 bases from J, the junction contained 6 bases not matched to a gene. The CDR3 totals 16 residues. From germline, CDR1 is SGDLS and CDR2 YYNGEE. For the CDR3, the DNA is TGTGCCAGCAGCCCTAGCGGGTTTAGCTCCTACAATGAGCAGTTCTTC. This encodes CASSPSGFSSYNEQFF.